The clone carrying this T cell receptor (beta chain) was found once. Germline CDR1 reads MNHEY; CDR2 reads SVGEGT. CDR3 length: 16 residues. V lost 4 bases to trimming and J lost 6 bases; unmatched junction nucleotides: 11. Under the authors' procedure: The assay estimated nucleated cells by amplifying reference gene primers. The method was immunoSEQ multiplex PCR; TCRdb's version includes in-frame clones alone and lacks a portion of them. That table furnishes V, J and clone size, whereas the DNA furnished D and trimming. The sample lists more than 200,000 clones; roughly nine tenths were seen once. The entry originates in a study of blood T cell repertoires in COVID-19. Study details: Whether acute or convalescent, the COVID-19 samples came from the United States, Italy and Spain.

The sequenced sample consisted of PBMCs or T cells enriched from blood (not recorded which). This TCR derives from a man aged 30-40 years who had recovered from COVID-19. The chain uses TRBV6-2 or TRBV6-3 and TRBJ1-1, with TRBD1 identical over 10 bases. The CDR3 nucleotides are TGTGCCAGCAGTTCCCCCGGGACAGGGGTTTCGTCTGAAGCTTTCTTT. Its protein product is CASSSPGTGVSSEAFF.